Below, 27 T cell receptor beta chains from the same sample are listed, as sequenced in a study of cytomegalovirus exposure and HLA in healthy donors. The primer mix had 60 Vbeta and 13 Jbeta primers. Here immunoSEQ multiplex PCR was the method, and the copy in TCRdb shows in-frame clones only, minus some. The sample lists about 82,000 clones, roughly 72% occurring once. The specimen sequenced was PBMCs. The receptors were sampled from a young man in good health and CMV-seropositive.

The sample holds a few counts of this clone. The CDR3 region is CASSGAQDNEQFF. The CDR3 DNA sequence: TGTGCCAGCAGCGGCGCACAGGACAATGAGCAGTTCTTC. The chain joins TRBV2 to TRBJ2-1; possible D gene TRBD1, 5 bases. V lost 6 bases, J lost 5 bases, and 11 bases lay in between. The CDR3 runs 13 residues. CDR1 SNHLY and CDR2 FYNNEI come from the germline V gene.

This clone was seen only once. The CDR3 DNA reads as TGTGCCAGCAGCTTAGACCTAAACACTGAAGCTTTCTTT. Its protein is CASSLDLNTEAFF. This rearrangement joins TRBV7-6 to TRBJ1-1; D remains ambiguous. Per germline, CDR1 SGHVS and CDR2 FNYEAQ. The CDR3 covers 13 residues. V was cut by 1 base and J by 2 bases, with 5 bases left in between.

This chain uses TRBV11-2 with TRBJ1-1; D is perhaps TRBD1 (6 bases). CDR3 size: 15 residues. Trimming stripped 5 bases from V and 0 bases from J, with 13 bases between. Germline lookup yields CDR1 SGHAT and CDR2 FQNNGV. The CDR3 here is CASSLTGKMNTEAFF. CDR3 DNA sequence: TGTGCCAGCAGCCTAACAGGGAAGATGAACACTGAAGCTTTCTTT. The variable domain in full, completed from reference TRBV11-2 and TRBJ1-1, reads EAGVAQSPRYKIIEKRQSVAFWCNPISGHATLYWYQQILGQGPKLLIQFQNNGVVDDSQLPKDRFSAERLKGVDSTLKIQPAKLEDSAVYLCASSLTGKMNTEAFFGQGTRLTVV.

This clone is a singleton in its sample. V gene TRBV2 combines with J gene TRBJ2-3; D ambiguous. CDR3 length equals 13 residues. Germline values: CDR1 SNHLY, CDR2 FYNNEI. The V and J ends lost 6 bases and 1 base respectively, with 8 bases between them. CDR3: CASRLSGTDTQYF. The CDR3 DNA follows: TGTGCCAGCAGACTGTCTGGCACAGATACGCAGTATTTT.

The V gene is TRBV7-9, the J gene TRBJ2-6; D possibly corresponds to TRBD1 (5 bases). Trimming pared 5 bases from V and 0 bases from J, leaving 11 bases between. Germline V lookup: CDR1 SEHNR, CDR2 FQNEAQ (reference sequence). The CDR3 is made up of 16 amino acids. The chain's CDR3 is CASSLGAYSGANVLTF. CDR3 nucleotides: TGTGCCAGCAGCCTAGGGGCCTACTCTGGGGCCAACGTCCTGACTTTC.

The V and J genes are TRBV5-1 and TRBJ2-7; 10 bases fit TRBD2. The CDR3 runs to 14 residues. V shed 2 bases and J 6 bases; nucleotides not matched to a gene: 5. Germline loops: CDR1 SGHRS, CDR2 YFSETQ. The CDR3 sequence: CASSFSGGSVEQYF. The CDR3 nucleotides read TGCGCCAGCAGCTTTAGCGGGGGGTCGGTCGAGCAGTACTTC.

V usage is TRBV2 and J usage is TRBJ2-7, with 9 nucleotides matching TRBD1. Trimming cost V 7 bases and J 5 bases; bases outside gene matches: 6. Germline CDR1 and CDR2: SNHLY and FYNNEI. CDR3 size: 13 residues. The CDR3 region is CASTGTGYDEQYF. The CDR3 DNA sequence: TGTGCCAGCACCGGGACAGGGTACGACGAGCAGTACTTC.

This sequence joins TRBV6-6 and TRBJ2-7; D is unclear. CDR1 is MNHNY, CDR2 SVGAGI, per germline (reference sequence). The CDR3 has 12 amino acids. V was cut by 6 bases and J by 3 bases, with 9 bases left in between. Written as DNA, the CDR3 is TGTGCCAGCAGCCAGTCTCGCTACGAGCAGTACTTC. Translation: CASSQSRYEQYF.

The J gene is TRBJ2-1, the V gene TRBV28; D may be TRBD2 (6 bases). Germline loops: CDR1 MDHEN, CDR2 SYDVKM. V was shortened by 8 bases and J by 7 bases, with 12 bases between the two germline ends. The CDR3 sequence is 12 residues long. In nucleotides, the CDR3 is TGTGCCAGCGGGATGGGGAGGAATGAGCAGTTCTTC. Its protein is CASGMGRNEQFF.

V is TRBV5-1 and J is TRBJ2-7; D might be TRBD1 (6 bases). Trimming stripped 0 bases from V and 6 bases from J, with 10 bases between. The CDR3 length is 13 residues. Per the germline V gene, CDR1 is SGHRS and CDR2 is YFSETQ. The chain's CDR3 is CASSLEGGGEQYF. CDR3 DNA: TGCGCCAGCAGCTTGGAAGGGGGTGGCGAGCAGTACTTC.

This chain uses TRBV28 with TRBJ2-7; TRBD1 agrees at 8 bases. The germline CDR1 and CDR2 sequences are MDHEN and SYDVKM. The CDR3 runs 15 residues. V lost 6 bases, J lost 4 bases, and 11 bases stayed unmatched. The CDR3 DNA reads as TGTGCCAGCAGCCCCTCTGGACAGGGAGAATACGAGCAGTACTTC. Its protein is CASSPSGQGEYEQYF.

The CDR3 region has the DNA TGTGCCAGCAGTGAGAGGCGGGGGGTTTTATATCCCTACAATGAGCAGTTCTTC. It yields the protein CASSERRGVLYPYNEQFF. The chain carries TRBV2 and TRBJ2-1, with 8 nucleotides matching TRBD2. Germline loops: CDR1 SNHLY, CDR2 FYNNEI. The CDR3 is 18 amino acids. V shed 3 bases, J shed 2 bases, and the junction held 12 bases outside the gene matches.

This chain joins TRBV30 and TRBJ2-2, with 9 bases matching TRBD2. This CDR3 spans 17 amino acids. V was pared by 5 bases and J by 3 bases, with 13 bases of the junction left unmatched. Germline V gives CDR1 GTSNPN, CDR2 SVGIG (reference sequence). CDR3 residues: CAWDDATGLADTGELFF. The CDR3 region has the DNA TGTGCCTGGGACGATGCAACGGGACTAGCAGACACCGGGGAGCTGTTTTTT.

This chain joins TRBV5-1 and TRBJ2-3; D is perhaps TRBD1 or TRBD2 (5 bases each). The CDR3 sequence is 14 residues long. Looked up from germline, CDR1 is SGHRS and CDR2 is YFSETQ. V dropped 4 bases and J dropped 6 bases, with 15 bases sitting between them. In DNA form, the CDR3 reads TGCGCCAGCAGCCTGGGACCTTCGGGGGATACGCAGTATTTT. It is translated as CASSLGPSGDTQYF.

For this clone: Mismatch with germline at one junction end may stem from a read error. The rearrangement joins TRBV5-1 to TRBJ1-3, with 11 positions matching TRBD1. The CDR3 is 15 amino acids. Germline CDR1 SGHRS, CDR2 YFSETQ. The CDR3 is CASSLDGQGADTIYF. The DNA of the CDR3 is TGCGCCAGTAGCTTGGATGGACAGGGGGCAGACACCATATATTTT.

This chain's CDR3 is CASSLETNQPQHF. As DNA, the CDR3 is TGCGCCAGCAGCTTGGAGACAAATCAGCCCCAGCATTTT. V usage is TRBV5-1 and J usage is TRBJ1-5; no clear D. The V end lost 0 bases, the J end lost 4 bases, and 5 bases lay between the germline ends. CDR1 SGHRS and CDR2 YFSETQ come from the germline V gene. This CDR3 has 13 amino acids.

Regarding this clone: A read error may account for a junction end that differs from germline. CDR3 nucleotide sequence: TGTGCCAGCGGGGACAGGGACAATCAGCCCCAGAATTTT. Amino acid sequence: CASGDRDNQPQNF. The chain joins TRBV6-1 to TRBJ1-5; the match to TRBD1 covers 9 bases. The V gene's germline CDR1 is MNHNS and CDR2 SASEGT. The length of the CDR3 is 13 residues.

The CDR3 sequence: CASSLDSPNEKLFF. In nucleotides, the CDR3 is TGCGCCAGCAGCTTGGACAGCCCGAATGAAAAACTGTTTTTT. The rearrangement joins TRBV5-1 to TRBJ1-4; no clear D. Trimming pared 0 bases from V and 5 bases from J, leaving 8 bases between. The length of the CDR3 is 14 residues. Germline CDR1 and CDR2: SGHRS and YFSETQ.

The genes are TRBV10-3 and TRBJ2-7, with 7 nucleotides matching TRBD2. Germline loops: CDR1 ENHRY, CDR2 SYGVKD. The CDR3 has 16 residues. With V trimmed by 0 bases and J by 5 bases, 10 bases remained unmatched. The CDR3 nucleotides read TGTGCCATCAGTGAGTCAGGGGCGGGCCGGGAGGACGAGCAGTACTTC. It is translated as CAISESGAGREDEQYF.

The genes are TRBV9 and TRBJ2-1, with 8 bases lining up with TRBD2. This CDR3 is built from 15 residues. Germline loops: CDR1 SGDLS, CDR2 YYNGEE. The V segment lost 0 bases and the J segment 9 bases; nucleotides outside the gene matches: 8. Here the CDR3 DNA reads TGTGCCAGCAGCGTAGAGTACGGGGGGGTGAGTGAGCAGTTCTTC. Residues: CASSVEYGGVSEQFF.

The rearrangement uses TRBV5-4 and TRBJ2-1; a possible D gene is TRBD2 (7 bases). Trimming cost V 3 bases and J 6 bases, with 16 bases left between them. The CDR3 covers 15 residues. Germline values: CDR1 SGHNT, CDR2 YYREEE (reference sequence). Here the CDR3 reads CASSSVVGGGNEQFF. The CDR3 nucleotides read TGTGCCAGCAGCTCAGTGGTGGGAGGGGGCAATGAGCAGTTCTTC.

On this clone: At one end the junction does not follow the germline gene, possibly because of a read error. The chain uses TRBV7-7 and TRBJ1-6; unclear D gene. Germline CDR1 and CDR2: SSHAT and FNYEAQ (reference sequence). The CDR3 is 13 residues long. This chain's CDR3 is CASSLGGDSPLHF. The CDR3 DNA sequence: TGTGCTAGCAGCTTAGGAGGAGATTCACCCCTCCACTTT.

This clone has just a few counts. The chain couples TRBV4-3 to TRBJ1-1, with D maybe TRBD1 (5 bases). V lost 3 bases to trimming and J lost 4 bases, with 18 bases between them. The CDR3 consists of 16 residues. Germline values: CDR1 LGHNA, CDR2 YSLEER. The CDR3: CASSQGLIERGTEAFF. CDR3 in DNA: TGCGCCAGCAGCCAGGGGCTAATCGAGCGAGGCACTGAAGCTTTCTTT.

The CDR3 nucleotides are TGTGCCTGGAGCCCGGGGGGGGGCTCCTATAATTCACCCCTCCACTTT. The encoded protein is CAWSPGGGSYNSPLHF. The V call is TRBV30, the J call TRBJ1-6, with D possibly TRBD1 on 5 matching bases. Between the trimmed V and J ends, which lost 3 bases and 0 bases, there was a span of 12 bases. The germline CDR1 and CDR2 sequences are GTSNPN and SVGIG (reference sequence). This CDR3 has 16 amino acids.

The chain couples TRBV7-8 to TRBJ2-7; 9 nucleotides agree with TRBD1. Germline-derived CDR1 and CDR2 are SGHVS and FQNEAQ. V was clipped by 5 bases and J by 5 bases; unmatched bases: 7. The CDR3 extends over 14 amino acids. The CDR3 nucleotides are TGTGCCAGCAGCCTCACCGGACAGGGGAACGAGCAGTACTTC. This encodes CASSLTGQGNEQYF.

V gene TRBV30 combines with J gene TRBJ1-1, with 9 bases that match TRBD1. V lost 5 bases, J lost 7 bases, and 5 bases stayed unmatched. The length of the CDR3 is 12 residues. Looked up from germline, CDR1 is GTSNPN and CDR2 is SVGIG (reference sequence). The CDR3 region has the DNA TGTGCCTGGGGACAGGGGACAGGTGAAGCTTTCTTT. Protein product: CAWGQGTGEAFF.

This chain links TRBV7-3 with TRBJ2-1; 14 bases are a match to TRBD2. Germline CDR1 reads SGHTA; CDR2 reads FQGTGA. The CDR3 runs 17 residues. V trimming: 1 base; J trimming: 6 bases; junction bases outside the gene matches: 5. This chain's CDR3 is CASSLIGGLAGVNEQFF. The CDR3 nucleotides read TGTGCCAGCAGCTTAATAGGGGGACTAGCGGGAGTCAATGAGCAGTTCTTC.